The 24 T cell receptor beta chains below all came from one sample that was sequenced in a study of T-cell memory formation after mild COVID-19. TCRdb re-called the 5' RACE reads with MiXCR, one entry per CDR3 protein. The table has roughly 400,000 distinct CDR3 sequences, more than 15% seen once; the top ten hold about 22%. The sample was PBMCs or a T cell subset sorted from them (not recorded which). These receptors all come from a man between 18 and 29 years old who had mild COVID-19 (a few samples of this study predate the infection). Cell type and time point are not known.

This clonotype showed up many times. This chain links TRBV29-1 with TRBJ2-3, with 7 nucleotides matching TRBD2. Germline CDR1 and CDR2: SQVTM and ANQGSEA. The CDR3 is 13 residues long. V lost 4 bases and J lost 1; bases outside the gene matches: 2. CDR3 region: CSVGAGGTDTQYF. CDR3 coding DNA: TGCAGCGTTGGGGCGGGAGGCACAGATACGCAGTATTTT.

This rearrangement joins TRBV6-1 to TRBJ1-2; no definite D call. This CDR3 has 15 residues. The germline V gene encodes CDR1 MNHNS and CDR2 SASEGT. Trimming removed 6 bases at V and 4 bases at J, with 18 bases between. CDR3 residues: CASRPRPISSYGYTF. For the CDR3, the DNA is TGTGCCAGCAGGCCCCGACCTATCTCTAGCTATGGCTACACCTTC.

J is TRBJ2-1 and V is TRBV7-6, with a weak D call TRBD2 (7 bases). CDR1 and CDR2 (germline): SGHVS, FNYEAQ. Trimming removed 0 bases at V and 8 bases at J, with 14 bases between. The CDR3 loop spans 15 amino acids. The CDR3 sequence is CASSLATGGWDEQFF. CDR3 coding DNA: TGTGCCAGCAGCTTAGCGACGGGGGGCTGGGATGAGCAGTTCTTC.

The chain carries TRBV4-1 and TRBJ2-6, with 14 nucleotides matching TRBD2. Germline V CDR1 and CDR2: MGHRA, YSYEKL. This CDR3 is built from 20 residues. V shed 4 bases, J shed 1 base, and the junction held 9 bases outside the gene matches. CDR3 amino acids: CASSRLGLAGGSSGANVLTF. The CDR3 nucleotides are TGCGCCAGCAGCCGCCTTGGACTAGCGGGGGGTTCTTCTGGGGCCAACGTCCTGACTTTC.

The DNA for the CDR3 is TGTGCCAGCAGTTTAACTAGCGGGGGTGTTCGGCAGTTCTTC. Encoded protein: CASSLTSGGVRQFF. This chain joins TRBV27 and TRBJ2-1, with 11 bases fitting TRBD2. The CDR3 is made up of 14 amino acids. Germline assignment: CDR1 MNHEY and CDR2 SMNVEV (reference sequence). J gave up 12 bases and V 2 bases, and 6 bases lay outside the gene matches.

The gene calls are TRBV10-2 and TRBJ2-5, with a weak D call TRBD2 (5 bases). CDR3 length: 13 residues. Between the trimmed V and J ends, which lost 8 bases and 5 bases, there was a span of 15 bases. Looked up from germline, CDR1 is WSHSY and CDR2 is SAAADI. CDR3 nucleotides: TGCGCCAGCGTTCGTACGGAGCGGGAGACCCAGTACTTC. Translation gives CASVRTERETQYF.

This clonotype has just a few counts. The chain links TRBV6-2 or TRBV6-3 to TRBJ1-1, with a weak D call TRBD1 (5 bases). Germline V gene data show CDR1 as MNHEY and CDR2 as SVGEGT. V was cut by 4 bases and J by 0 bases, with 12 bases left in between. The CDR3 spans 15 residues. In nucleotides, the CDR3 is TGTGCCAGCAGTTGGCCAGGGATTATGAACACTGAAGCTTTCTTT. It specifies CASSWPGIMNTEAFF.

The rearrangement links TRBV27 to TRBJ1-1; D gene unclear. This CDR3 has 15 residues. The germline CDR1 and CDR2 sequences are MNHEY and SMNVEV (reference sequence). Trimming cost V 2 bases and J 4 bases, with 14 bases left between them. CDR3 sequence: CASSLGASGATEAFF. The CDR3 nucleotides read TGTGCCAGCAGTTTAGGAGCCTCTGGCGCCACTGAAGCTTTCTTT.

This clonotype occurred once. This chain links TRBV6-5 with TRBJ2-7, with 9 bases matching TRBD2. Germline trimming cut 5 bases from V and 2 bases from J; bases unmatched to any gene: 4. The CDR3 totals 14 residues. Germline V gene data show CDR1 as MNHEY and CDR2 as SVGAGI. This CDR3 is CASSRTSEPYEQYF. The CDR3 DNA follows: TGTGCCAGCAGTAGGACTAGCGAACCCTACGAGCAGTACTTC.

In this sample, this clonotype turned up a few times. The genes are TRBV5-1 and TRBJ1-1, with D possibly TRBD1 on 5 matching bases. CDR1 is SGHRS, CDR2 YFSETQ, per germline. V gave up 4 bases and J gave up 4 bases, with 17 bases separating them. The CDR3 totals 15 residues. CDR3 DNA sequence: TGCGCCAGCAGCGGCACCGCCGGGGGAATCACTGAAGCTTTCTTT. Residues: CASSGTAGGITEAFF.

The chain is built from TRBV12-3 or TRBV12-4 and TRBJ1-1; D is possibly TRBD1 (6 bases). V shed 5 bases and J shed 4 bases, with 17 bases lying between them. The CDR3 spans 15 residues. DNA of the CDR3: TGTGCCAGCAGTACTCCGGGGGGAGGGGGCACTGAAGCTTTCTTT. Translating it yields CASSTPGGGGTEAFF.

This clonotype was counted many times. The chain employs TRBV4-1 and TRBJ2-3; TRBD2 matches 9 bases. The CDR3 loop spans 17 amino acids. After removal of 0 bases from V and 2 bases from J, the junction contained 6 bases not matched to a gene. Germline lookup yields CDR1 MGHRA and CDR2 YSYEKL. The CDR3 DNA sequence: TGCGCCAGCAGCCAAGATTACACTAGCGGGTTCACAGATACGCAGTATTTT. It specifies CASSQDYTSGFTDTQYF.

This chain connects TRBV18 to TRBJ1-2; D is unresolved. Trimming took off 4 bases at V and 3 bases at J, with 12 bases between the two ends. Germline CDR1 reads KGHSH; CDR2 reads LQKENI. There are 14 residues in the CDR3. The CDR3, as DNA: TGTGCCAGCTCACGCTCGGTCGCGGACTATGGCTACACCTTC. Residues: CASSRSVADYGYTF.

The V call is TRBV4-3, the J call TRBJ2-5; 7 bases map to TRBD2. Germline V lookup: CDR1 LGHNA, CDR2 YSLEER. V dropped 3 bases and J dropped 5; count of bases not matched to a gene: 6. This CDR3 contains 14 residues. CDR3 nucleotides: TGCGCCAGCAGCCAGGGGGGGGGTCGGGAGACCCAGTACTTC. Protein sequence: CASSQGGGRETQYF.

The gene calls are TRBV6-2 or TRBV6-3 and TRBJ1-2; 8 positions agree with TRBD1. Germline V gene sequence: CDR1 MNHEY, CDR2 SVGEGT. V gave up 5 bases and J gave up 6 bases; unmatched junction bases: 14. The CDR3 covers 16 residues. The CDR3 sequence: CASSPHGGQGINGYTF. Here the CDR3 DNA reads TGTGCCAGCAGTCCACATGGAGGACAGGGAATCAATGGCTACACCTTC.

The chain joins TRBV6-5 to TRBJ2-2, with 8 bases that match TRBD2. The germline gives CDR1 MNHEY, CDR2 SVGAGI. After removal of 4 bases from V and 6 bases from J, the junction contained 7 bases not matched to a gene. The CDR3 contains 15 residues. CDR3 amino acids: CASSFRGGLPGELFF. The CDR3 coding sequence is TGTGCCAGCAGTTTCCGGGGGGGCCTTCCCGGGGAGCTGTTTTTT.

This clonotype was recorded a few times. This sequence joins TRBV2 and TRBJ2-5; TRBD2 is a possible D gene (6 bases). Per the germline V gene, CDR1 is SNHLY and CDR2 is FYNNEI. The CDR3 covers 15 residues. V was pared by 6 bases and J by 2 bases, with 16 bases between. In nucleotides, the CDR3 is TGTGCCAGCAGAGCATCTACGAGCGGGCAAGAGACCCAGTACTTC. It yields the protein CASRASTSGQETQYF.

This chain uses TRBV6-5 with TRBJ2-7; a weak D match, TRBD1 (6 bases). V was cut by 7 bases and J by 2 bases, with 12 bases left in between. This CDR3 region has 13 residues. Germline V CDR1 and CDR2: MNHEY, SVGAGI. The CDR3 sequence is CASTKTGTYEQYF. The DNA of the CDR3 is TGTGCCAGCACCAAAACAGGGACCTACGAGCAGTACTTC.

This clonotype was observed once. The rearrangement links TRBV6-2 or TRBV6-3 to TRBJ2-7; no clear D gene. The CDR3 is 11 residues long. CDR1 and CDR2 from the germline V gene are MNHEY and SVGEGT. V gave up 5 bases and J gave up 3 bases, with 5 bases separating them. The CDR3 loop is CASSNLYEQYV. The CDR3 DNA sequence: TGTGCCAGCAGTAACCTCTACGAGCAGTACGTC.

The rearrangement uses TRBV19 and TRBJ1-1; a possible D gene is TRBD1 (6 bases). The V and J ends lost 5 bases and 4 bases respectively, with 14 bases between them. There are 14 residues in the CDR3. Germline lookup yields CDR1 LNHDA and CDR2 SQIVND (reference sequence). CDR3 bases: TGTGCCAGTAGTTCGCCTACAGGGCCCACTGAAGCTTTCTTT. Translating gives CASSSPTGPTEAFF. The full variable domain, its missing parts supplied by reference TRBV19 and TRBJ1-1, is DGGITQSPKYLFRKEGQNVTLSCEQNLNHDAMYWYRQDPGQGLRLIYYSQIVNDFQKGDIAEGYSVSREKKESFPLTVTSAQKNPTAFYLCASSSPTGPTEAFFGQGTRLTVV.

The chain has TRBV28 and TRBJ2-3; no reliable D call. Trimming took 5 bases from V and 0 from J, leaving 9 bases between them. Germline loops: CDR1 MDHEN, CDR2 SYDVKM. The CDR3 is 14 amino acids. The CDR3 DNA reads as TGTGCCAGCAGTCCCATAGACAGCACAGATACGCAGTATTTT. Its translation is CASSPIDSTDTQYF.

The rearrangement joins TRBV9 to TRBJ1-1, with D perhaps matching TRBD1 (5 bases). The V end lost 3 bases, the J end lost 1 base, and 13 bases lay between the germline ends. This CDR3 has 15 amino acids. CDR1 and CDR2 from the germline V gene are SGDLS and YYNGEE. The CDR3 DNA follows: TGTGCCAGCAGCGCTGATACAGGATCGAACACTGAAGCTTTCTTT. Its protein is CASSADTGSNTEAFF.

This clonotype was detected a few times. The V and J genes are TRBV12-3 or TRBV12-4 and TRBJ2-5; D is unresolved. The CDR3 is 13 residues long. Trimming cost V 6 bases and J 5 bases, with 13 bases left between them. CDR3 amino acids: CASSPTPPETQYF. The CDR3 nucleotides are TGTGCCAGCAGCCCCACCCCCCCGGAGACCCAGTACTTC.

This clonotype has only a few counts. The V and J genes are TRBV6-5 and TRBJ2-3, with 14 bases identical to TRBD2. The germline CDR1 and CDR2 sequences are MNHEY and SVGAGI. The CDR3 has 17 amino acids. The V segment lost 3 bases and the J segment 5 bases; nucleotides outside the gene matches: 7. The CDR3 DNA reads as TGTGCCAGCAGTTATTCGACTAGCGGGGGGGCCGGAGATACGCAGTATTTT. Protein sequence: CASSYSTSGGAGDTQYF.